The rows below give T cell receptor beta chains drawn from one sample of a study of regulatory T cells in long-lasting Graves disease. MiXCR, applied by TCRdb to the multiplex PCR reads, yields one record per CDR3 protein. The sample records 400,000 to 450,000 distinct CDR3 sequences, around 22% being singletons. The source material was peripheral blood mononuclear cells (PBMCs), sampled when the disease was refractory, from a patient treated with antithyroid drugs. Every receptor here comes from a female donor with Graves disease. The conserved cysteine and the conserved F or W are not part of the CDR3 here.

j_call: TRBJ2-7; v_call: TRBV20-1; cdr3_aa: SAGFRGNYEQY
j_call: TRBJ1-1; v_call: TRBV5-1; cdr3_aa: ASSTRGFTEAF
j_call: TRBJ2-7; v_call: TRBV7-2; cdr3_aa: ASSLVVASSYEQY
j_call: TRBJ2-1; v_call: TRBV20-1; cdr3_aa: SANGAGGSYPQF
j_call: TRBJ2-7; v_call: TRBV27; cdr3_aa: ASRWGHTPYEQY
j_call: TRBJ2-2; v_call: TRBV27; cdr3_aa: ASTSNTGELF
j_call: TRBJ2-3; v_call: TRBV9; cdr3_aa: ASSVESGRDTQY
j_call: TRBJ1-5; v_call: TRBV7-2; cdr3_aa: ASSLAWRGHQPQH
j_call: TRBJ2-7; v_call: TRBV11-1; cdr3_aa: ASSPRTSRISYEQY
j_call: TRBJ2-7; v_call: TRBV28; cdr3_aa: ASKDSAYEQY
j_call: TRBJ1-3; v_call: TRBV27; cdr3_aa: ASSLSANSGNTIY
j_call: TRBJ2-5; v_call: TRBV11-2; cdr3_aa: ASSSSPSERTSSETQY
j_call: TRBJ2-6; v_call: TRBV6-1; cdr3_aa: ASSPLKAGANVLT
j_call: TRBJ2-6; v_call: TRBV5-1; cdr3_aa: ASSLEGQWNSGANVLT
j_call: TRBJ2-6; v_call: TRBV7-9; cdr3_aa: ASSFGRGPSGANVLT